A single sample is the source of the 5 T cell receptor beta chains below, sequenced in a study of PD-1 blockade in classical Hodgkin lymphoma. Patients all relapsed after autologous stem cell transplantation, and there was variation in brentuximab vedotin exposure. The repertoire was sequenced with immunoSEQ multiplex PCR; TCRdb's copy has only in-frame clones and lacks some. The sample records around 150,000 clones, approximately 81% being singletons. The starting material was peripheral blood mononuclear cells (PBMCs), obtained before the second cycle of nivolumab. The receptors originated from a human donor with classical Hodgkin lymphoma.

J is TRBJ1-5 and V is TRBV10-3; unclear D gene. CDR3 length equals 13 residues. V lost 8 bases and J lost 7, with 15 bases in between. Germline V gene sequence: CDR1 ENHRY, CDR2 SYGVKD. CDR3 nucleotides: TGTGCCATCTCAGCGCCGCCGGGGCAGCCCCAGCATTTT. This translates into CAISAPPGQPQHF.

The chain links TRBV18 to TRBJ2-2; TRBD2 agrees at 12 bases. The V gene's germline CDR1 is KGHSH and CDR2 LQKENI. Trimming took 3 bases from V and 6 from J; bases not matched to a gene: 8. The CDR3 consists of 17 residues. The CDR3 DNA sequence: TGTGCCAGCTCACCGCTGACTAGCGGGAGCGGGGCCGGGGAGCTGTTTTTT. It translates to CASSPLTSGSGAGELFF.

The rearrangement links TRBV9 to TRBJ2-6; the D gene is possibly TRBD1 (5 bases). This CDR3 comprises 20 residues. Germline V gene lookup returns CDR1 SGDLS and CDR2 YYNGEE. V shed 0 bases and J shed 5 bases, with 24 bases lying between them. The CDR3 nucleotides read TGTGCCAGCAGCGTAGCTACCGAAGAGGACACCCGAGGCTGGGCCAACGTCCTGACTTTC. Its translation is CASSVATEEDTRGWANVLTF.

This clone was detected ten times or more. The chain combines TRBV6-5 with TRBJ1-1; D might be TRBD1 (5 bases). The CDR3 contains 14 residues. CDR1 and CDR2 from the germline V gene are MNHEY and SVGAGI. V shed 4 bases and J shed 0 bases, with 9 bases lying between them. CDR3 sequence reads: CASSWGRMNTEAFF. In DNA, the CDR3 is TGTGCCAGCAGTTGGGGCAGGATGAACACTGAAGCTTTCTTT.

The J gene is TRBJ1-3, the V gene TRBV11-1; 9 nucleotides agree with TRBD1. Germline CDR1 SGHAT, CDR2 FQDESV (reference sequence). CDR3 size: 14 residues. With 3 bases clipped from V and 4 bases from J, the junction kept 1 base outside the gene matches. The CDR3 DNA follows: TGTGCCAGCAGCTTCGGGACAGGGGGAAACACCATATATTTT. Translation gives CASSFGTGGNTIYF.